This T cell receptor beta chain was identified in a study of radiotherapy plus CTLA-4 blockade in lung cancer. Study-level findings and limits: Reports identified early blood T cell clone dynamics, with interferon-beta, as the best response predictor.

The CDR3 is 12 amino acids. Unmatched junction bases numbered 5, after V lost 6 bases and J lost 6 bases. Germline loops: CDR1 MNHEY, CDR2 SMNVEV (reference sequence). This clone was seen a handful of times. Its antigen is as yet unknown. Using immunoSEQ multiplex PCR, the repertoire was profiled, and TCRdb retains in-frame clones only, with some absent. The table has roughly 35,000 clones, under 85% seen once. Source: peripheral blood, taken from a patient treated with radiotherapy plus ipilimumab. The receptor's source is a human donor with non-small cell lung cancer that progressed on radiotherapy plus ipilimumab. V is TRBV27 and J is TRBJ2-7, with 7 bases lining up with TRBD1. The CDR3 sequence is CASRGDSGEQYF. The CDR3 DNA reads as TGTGCCAGCAGGGGGGACAGCGGCGAGCAGTACTTC.